This paragraph reports one T cell receptor beta chain. Original data processing: Amplification with reference gene primers provided the estimates of nucleated cell counts. Profiled with immunoSEQ multiplex PCR; TCRdb holds only in-frame clones, not every one. V and J calls and clone size are those listed in that table; D and trimming were worked out from the DNA. The repertoire holds some 100,000 clones, 88% seen once, with roughly 8.7% in the top ten. The sample comes from a study of blood T cell repertoires in COVID-19. Study overall: Some COVID-19 samples were acute and others convalescent; all came from the United States, Italy and Spain. The analysed material was cDNA or gDNA that came from T cells, B-cell-depleted T cells, or PBMCs.

The CDR3 is made up of 17 amino acids. This TCR derives from a woman aged 65 to 85 with acute or convalescent COVID-19. What was sequenced was peripheral blood. V is TRBV21-1 and J is TRBJ2-7; TRBD1, the table's D call, lacks a check against the DNA. TRBV21-1 is a recognized pseudogene. The CDR3 DNA sequence: TGTGCCAGCATCACCTCGACCGGGACAGGTGGATGCTACGAGCAGTACTTC. It translates to CASITSTGTGGCYEQYF.